A single sample is the source of the 20 T cell receptor beta chains below, sequenced in a study of blood T cell repertoires in COVID-19. Here immunoSEQ multiplex PCR was the method, and the copy in TCRdb shows in-frame clones only, minus some. The sample yields 150,000 to 200,000 clones, about 80% seen once. Sequencing was carried out using peripheral blood. These receptors were collected from an elderly woman with acute or convalescent COVID-19.

The chain recombines TRBV18 with TRBJ2-3; 7 bases are a match to TRBD1. V lost 5 bases to trimming and J lost 5 bases; unmatched junction nucleotides: 13. The CDR3 totals 16 residues. Germline loops: CDR1 KGHSH, CDR2 LQKENI. The CDR3 here is CASSDDRDPKRDTQYF. The CDR3 DNA reads as TGTGCCAGCTCAGACGACAGGGACCCTAAGCGAGATACGCAGTATTTT.

The chain combines TRBV4-1 with TRBJ2-7; 9 positions agree with TRBD1. The ends lost 2 bases at V and 4 bases at J; junction bases unmatched: 6. This CDR3 has 15 amino acids. Germline V gene data show CDR1 as MGHRA and CDR2 as YSYEKL. The CDR3 region is CASSQPGQGRYEQYF. The CDR3 region has the DNA TGCGCCAGCAGCCAACCGGGACAGGGAAGGTACGAGCAGTACTTC.

The J gene is TRBJ1-3, the V gene TRBV18; D remains unclear. V was pared by 5 bases and J by 4 bases, with 9 bases between. CDR1 is KGHSH and CDR2 is LQKENI in the germline V gene. The CDR3 covers 13 residues. Here the CDR3 reads CASSEQTGNTIYF. The CDR3 bases are TGTGCCAGCTCAGAACAAACCGGAAACACCATATATTTT.

The rearrangement joins TRBV5-1 to TRBJ2-2, with 10 nucleotides matching TRBD2. The germline V gene encodes CDR1 SGHRS and CDR2 YFSETQ. The CDR3 contains 15 residues. The V segment lost 0 bases and the J segment 6 bases; nucleotides outside the gene matches: 2. CDR3 sequence (DNA): TGCGCCAGCAGCTTGGACCTAGCGGGGGCCGGGGAGCTGTTTTTT. This gives the protein CASSLDLAGAGELFF.

The V call is TRBV5-1, the J call TRBJ2-5; unclear D gene. In germline, CDR1 is SGHRS, CDR2 YFSETQ. V lost 2 bases and J lost 1, with 9 bases in between. CDR3 size: 14 residues. The CDR3 DNA is TGCGCCAGCAGCTTACTAAACGCCCAAGAGACCCAGTACTTC. Amino acid sequence: CASSLLNAQETQYF.

V is TRBV30 and J is TRBJ2-3; maybe TRBD2 (6 bases). The CDR3 is 13 residues long. The V end was cut by 6 bases, the J end by 0 bases, with 10 bases between. Germline V lookup: CDR1 GTSNPN, CDR2 SVGIG (reference sequence). The CDR3 DNA sequence: TGTGCCTGCCTAGCGCCTAGCACAGATACGCAGTATTTT. Translation: CACLAPSTDTQYF.

This chain joins TRBV19 and TRBJ2-2; D is unclear. Germline V CDR1 and CDR2: LNHDA, SQIVND (reference sequence). This CDR3 spans 14 amino acids. Trimming cost V 3 bases and J 1 base, with 6 bases left between them. CDR3 bases: TGTGCCAGTAGTATGTCCCAGAACACCGGGGAGCTGTTTTTT. This translates into CASSMSQNTGELFF. Full variable domain (rest looked up from reference TRBV19 and TRBJ2-2): DGGITQSPKYLFRKEGQNVTLSCEQNLNHDAMYWYRQDPGQGLRLIYYSQIVNDFQKGDIAEGYSVSREKKESFPLTVTSAQKNPTAFYLCASSMSQNTGELFFGEGSRLTVL.

The V call is TRBV5-6, the J call TRBJ1-2; 8 nucleotides agree with TRBD1. Trimming took 2 bases from V and 4 from J; bases not matched to a gene: 1. Germline-derived CDR1 and CDR2 are SGHDT and YYEEEE. CDR3 length equals 13 residues. CDR3 nucleotide sequence: TGTGCCAGCAGCTTAGGGACAGGCTATGGCTACACCTTC. This gives the protein CASSLGTGYGYTF.

The chain carries TRBV5-1 and TRBJ2-5, with TRBD2 as a possible D gene (6 bases). V was shortened by 0 bases and J by 2 bases, with 17 bases between the two germline ends. Germline CDR1 SGHRS, CDR2 YFSETQ. This CDR3 region has 17 residues. CDR3: CASSLGRGGGTQETQYF. DNA for the CDR3: TGCGCCAGCAGCTTGGGGCGGGGCGGCGGGACTCAAGAGACCCAGTACTTC.

The sample holds one count of this clone. The chain joins TRBV18 to TRBJ2-1; the match to TRBD1 covers 9 bases. Germline V gene data show CDR1 as KGHSH and CDR2 as LQKENI. With 6 bases clipped from V and 7 bases from J, the junction kept 10 bases outside the gene matches. The CDR3 runs to 15 residues. DNA of the CDR3: TGTGCCAGCTCCCCAGGGGGGACAGGGATGAATGAGCAGTTCTTC. Amino acids: CASSPGGTGMNEQFF.

The gene calls are TRBV5-1 and TRBJ2-1; TRBD1 aligns across 8 bases. This CDR3 has 18 residues. The germline gives CDR1 SGHRS, CDR2 YFSETQ. V was clipped by 4 bases and J by 4 bases; unmatched bases: 16. The CDR3 spells CASSRNSQGASLYNEQFF. CDR3 nucleotide sequence: TGCGCCAGCAGCCGCAACTCTCAGGGGGCTTCTTTATACAATGAGCAGTTCTTC.

The chain combines TRBV7-6 with TRBJ1-4; the D gene is possibly TRBD1 (6 bases). Germline values: CDR1 SGHVS, CDR2 FNYEAQ. Between the trimmed V and J ends, which lost 1 base and 0 bases, there was a span of 9 bases. The CDR3 loop spans 16 amino acids. CDR3 region: CASSLGTEATNEKLFF. CDR3 nucleotides: TGTGCCAGCAGCTTAGGGACAGAAGCAACTAATGAAAAACTGTTTTTT. Together with reference TRBV7-6 and TRBJ1-4, the CDR3 gives the full variable domain: GAGVSQSPRYKVTKRGQDVALRCDPISGHVSLYWYRQALGQGPEFLTYFNYEAQQDKSGLPNDRFSAERPEGSISTLTIQRTEQRDSAMYRCASSLGTEATNEKLFFGSGTQLSVL.

The rearrangement links TRBV11-2 to TRBJ1-3, with 7 bases lining up with TRBD1. The germline V gene encodes CDR1 SGHAT and CDR2 FQNNGV. The CDR3 is 15 amino acids. Trimming removed 4 bases from V and 4 bases from J; junction bases left unmatched: 7. CDR3 sequence: CASSSTGAGGNTIYF. The CDR3 DNA reads TGTGCCAGCAGCTCCACAGGGGCGGGAGGAAACACCATATATTTT.

The chain carries TRBV7-2 and TRBJ2-7; D may be TRBD1 (6 bases). Germline CDR1 SGHTA, CDR2 FQGNSA. The CDR3 has 14 amino acids. Deletions cut 3 bases from V and 3 bases from J, with 12 bases between. The CDR3 here is CASSLDSLLYEQYF. CDR3 DNA: TGTGCCAGCAGCTTGGACAGCCTTCTCTACGAGCAGTACTTC.

The J gene is TRBJ2-1, the V gene TRBV5-1, with TRBD2 matching 11 bases. Germline V CDR1 and CDR2: SGHRS, YFSETQ. J was trimmed by 2 bases and V by 4 bases; bases with no gene match: 2. CDR3 length: 15 amino acids. CDR3 amino acids: CASSPSGRPYNEQFF. In nucleotides, the CDR3 is TGCGCCAGCAGCCCTAGCGGGAGGCCCTACAATGAGCAGTTCTTC.

The chain has TRBV11-2 and TRBJ2-3; the match to TRBD2 covers 11 bases. Germline V lookup: CDR1 SGHAT, CDR2 FQNNGV. J lost 3 bases, V lost 5 bases, and 10 bases had no gene match. The CDR3 extends over 17 amino acids. CDR3 nucleotide sequence: TGTGCCAGCAGCCCGGGACTAGCGGCGATTGGGACAGATACGCAGTATTTT. Translation: CASSPGLAAIGTDTQYF.

V usage is TRBV30 and J usage is TRBJ1-3; D perhaps matches TRBD1 (6 bases). Trimming shortened V by 4 bases and J by 0 bases, and 13 bases separated the two germline ends. Per germline, CDR1 GTSNPN and CDR2 SVGIG (reference sequence). The CDR3 covers 15 residues. CDR3 coding DNA: TGTGCCTGGACTAGACAGGCAAGCTCTGGAAACACCATATATTTT. Amino acids: CAWTRQASSGNTIYF.

J is TRBJ2-3 and V is TRBV4-1, with 7 bases matching TRBD2. CDR1 and CDR2 from the germline V gene are MGHRA and YSYEKL. J gave up 4 bases and V 6 bases, and 10 bases lay outside the gene matches. This CDR3 contains 15 residues. CDR3 bases: TGCGCCAGCAGGGAGGCGGGAGCAGGCGCAGATACGCAGTATTTT. Its protein product is CASREAGAGADTQYF.

CDR3 residues: CASRDRGNEQFF. CDR3 DNA: TGTGCCAGCAGAGACAGGGGTAATGAGCAGTTCTTC. The chain employs TRBV5-4 and TRBJ2-1, with 8 bases that match TRBD1. The germline V gene encodes CDR1 SGHNT and CDR2 YYREEE (reference sequence). V lost 5 bases and J lost 7; bases outside the gene matches: 2. This CDR3 has 12 amino acids. The whole variable domain, remainder taken from reference TRBV5-4 and TRBJ2-1, is ETGVTQSPTHLIKTRGQQVTLRCSSQSGHNTVSWYQQALGQGPQFIFQYYREEENGRGNFPPRFSGLQFPNYSSELNVNALELDDSALYLCASRDRGNEQFFGPGTRLTVL.

V is TRBV7-8 and J is TRBJ1-6; possibly TRBD1 for D (5 bases). CDR3 length: 13 amino acids. Germline V gene lookup returns CDR1 SGHVS and CDR2 FQNEAQ. V dropped 5 bases and J dropped 8 bases, with 10 bases sitting between them. The CDR3 DNA reads TGTGCCAGCAGCACCCTCAGGGATTCACCCCTCCACTTT. Translation gives CASSTLRDSPLHF.